A selection of T cell receptor beta chains follows, all from one sample in a study of CD8 T cells in ankylosing spondylitis. One entry per CDR3 protein results from TCRdb running MiXCR on the 5' RACE reads. This table has some 140,000 distinct CDR3 sequences, more than 7% appearing once. Specimen: synovial fluid, either unsorted or a sorted T cell fraction (not recorded which). These receptor sequences come from a male donor with ankylosing spondylitis. The CDR3 runs from the conserved cysteine through the conserved F or W. D genes are given only for firm matches. Clone size is stated in some rows and not others, as once, few, many or a class when expanded.

d_call: NA; clone_size: NA; v_call: TRBV27; j_call: TRBJ1-6; cdr3_nt: TGTGCCAGCAGTCCGCTAGGGGACGGTGATAATTCACCCCTCCACTTT; cdr3_aa: CASSPLGDGDNSPLHF
d_call: NA; clone_size: many; v_call: TRBV7-2; j_call: TRBJ2-1; cdr3_nt: TGTGCCAGCAGCTTAGCCGGGACCACCTACAATGAGCAGTTCTTC; cdr3_aa: CASSLAGTTYNEQFF
d_call: NA; clone_size: many; v_call: TRBV10-3; j_call: TRBJ1-1; cdr3_nt: TGTGCCTCCCGAGGAACGAACACTGAAGCTTTCTTT; cdr3_aa: CASRGTNTEAFF
d_call: NA; clone_size: many; v_call: TRBV12-3/TRBV12-4; j_call: TRBJ1-3; cdr3_nt: TGTGCCAGCAGTTTGGGGGGGGCCGCGAACACCATATATTTT; cdr3_aa: CASSLGGAANTIYF
d_call: TRBD2; clone_size: many; v_call: TRBV7-2; j_call: TRBJ2-1; cdr3_nt: TGTGCCAGCAGGCGACAGCGGGAGTTCGATGAGCAGTTCTTC; cdr3_aa: CASRRQREFDEQFF
d_call: NA; clone_size: many; v_call: TRBV7-2; j_call: TRBJ2-3; cdr3_nt: TGTGCCAGCAGCCGGGACTCCCTTTCAGATACGCAGTATTTT; cdr3_aa: CASSRDSLSDTQYF
d_call: TRBD2; clone_size: many; v_call: TRBV7-3; j_call: TRBJ2-3; cdr3_nt: TGTGCCAGCAGTCCTTCCCTAGCGGCCCTTACAGATACGCAGTATTTT; cdr3_aa: CASSPSLAALTDTQYF
d_call: NA; clone_size: many; v_call: TRBV25-1; j_call: TRBJ2-7; cdr3_nt: TGTGCCAGCAGTGAACGGTACAGGGGAGGTTACGAGCAGTACTTC; cdr3_aa: CASSERYRGGYEQYF
d_call: TRBD2; clone_size: NA; v_call: TRBV4-3; j_call: TRBJ2-1; cdr3_nt: TGCGCCAGCAGCCATCCCCGGGGGAGGCTAGCGGGTTACAATGAGCAGTTCTTC; cdr3_aa: CASSHPRGRLAGYNEQFF
d_call: NA; clone_size: NA; v_call: TRBV5-1; j_call: TRBJ1-5; cdr3_nt: TGCGCCAGCAGCCTGGAATGGGGAGAACGGGGAGTAAGGCATTTT; cdr3_aa: CASSLEWGERGVRHF
d_call: TRBD2; clone_size: NA; v_call: TRBV9; j_call: TRBJ2-1; cdr3_nt: TGTGCCAGCAGCGTATCCAGCGGGGGGGCCTATGAGCAGTTCTTC; cdr3_aa: CASSVSSGGAYEQFF
d_call: NA; clone_size: NA; v_call: TRBV10-2; j_call: TRBJ2-7; cdr3_nt: TGCGCCAGCGGGCGCTCCTACGAGCAGTACTTC; cdr3_aa: CASGRSYEQYF
d_call: TRBD1; clone_size: many; v_call: TRBV28; j_call: TRBJ1-3; cdr3_nt: TGTGCCAGCACATTGGAGGGGGCGATGTCTGGAAACACCATATATTTT; cdr3_aa: CASTLEGAMSGNTIYF
d_call: NA; clone_size: few; v_call: TRBV6-2/TRBV6-3; j_call: TRBJ1-5; cdr3_nt: TGTGCCAGCCGGGACTTGCTTTTGGGGATCAGCAATCAGCCCCAGCATTTT; cdr3_aa: CASRDLLLGISNQPQHF
d_call: TRBD1; clone_size: few; v_call: TRBV11-2; j_call: TRBJ2-2; cdr3_nt: TGTGCCAGCAGCTTAGCCGGGACAGCGAACACCGGGGAGCTGTTTTTT; cdr3_aa: CASSLAGTANTGELFF
d_call: NA; clone_size: many; v_call: TRBV9; j_call: TRBJ1-1; cdr3_nt: TGTGCCAGCAGCGTACCCCAGGGTGAAGCTTTCTTT; cdr3_aa: CASSVPQGEAFF
d_call: NA; clone_size: many; v_call: TRBV20-1; j_call: TRBJ2-4; cdr3_nt: TGCAGTGCTAGAGACCCCGGGGCGGGGAGAGGCAAAAACATTCAGTACTTC; cdr3_aa: CSARDPGAGRGKNIQYF
d_call: TRBD2; clone_size: many; v_call: TRBV28; j_call: TRBJ2-5; cdr3_nt: TGTGCCAGTCGGGGGGGGGGTTTTGAGACCCAGTACTTC; cdr3_aa: CASRGGGFETQYF